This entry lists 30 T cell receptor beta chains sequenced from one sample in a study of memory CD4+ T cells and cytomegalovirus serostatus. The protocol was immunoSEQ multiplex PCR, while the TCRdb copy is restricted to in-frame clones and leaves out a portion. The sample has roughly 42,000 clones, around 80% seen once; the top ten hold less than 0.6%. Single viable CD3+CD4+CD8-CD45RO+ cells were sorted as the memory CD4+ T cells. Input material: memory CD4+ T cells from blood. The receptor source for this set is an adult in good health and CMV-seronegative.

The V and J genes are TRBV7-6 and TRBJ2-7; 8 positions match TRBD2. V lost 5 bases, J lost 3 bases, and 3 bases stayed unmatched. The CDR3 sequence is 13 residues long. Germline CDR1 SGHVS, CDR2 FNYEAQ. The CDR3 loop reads CASSHGTSYEQYF. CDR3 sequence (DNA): TGTGCCAGCAGCCACGGGACTAGCTACGAGCAGTACTTC.

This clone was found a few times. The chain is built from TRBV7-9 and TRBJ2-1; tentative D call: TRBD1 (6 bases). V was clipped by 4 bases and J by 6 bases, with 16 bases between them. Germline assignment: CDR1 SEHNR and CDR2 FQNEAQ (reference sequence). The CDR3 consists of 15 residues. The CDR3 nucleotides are TGTGCCAGCAGCTACCTCAGGGGTTCGTCCAATGAGCAGTTCTTC. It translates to CASSYLRGSSNEQFF.

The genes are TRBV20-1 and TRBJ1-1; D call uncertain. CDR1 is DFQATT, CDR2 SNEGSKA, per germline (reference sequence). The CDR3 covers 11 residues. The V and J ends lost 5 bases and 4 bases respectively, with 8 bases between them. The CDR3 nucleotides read TGCAGTGCTCCGACTAGCACTGAAGCTTTCTTT. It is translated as CSAPTSTEAFF.

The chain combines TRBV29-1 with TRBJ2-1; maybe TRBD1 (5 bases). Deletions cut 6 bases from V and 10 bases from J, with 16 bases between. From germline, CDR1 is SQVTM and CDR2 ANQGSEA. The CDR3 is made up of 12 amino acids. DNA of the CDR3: TGCAGCGTCTACCAAGGGGTCGGCGAGCAGTTCTTC. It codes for CSVYQGVGEQFF.

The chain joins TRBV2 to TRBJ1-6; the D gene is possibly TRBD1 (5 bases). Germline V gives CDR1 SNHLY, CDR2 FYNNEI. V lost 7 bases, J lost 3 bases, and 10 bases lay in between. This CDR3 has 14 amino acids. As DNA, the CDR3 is TGTGCCAGCACGGGGGAGGTCTATAATTCACCCCTCCACTTT. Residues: CASTGEVYNSPLHF. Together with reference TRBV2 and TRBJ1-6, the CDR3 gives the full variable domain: EPEVTQTPSHQVTQMGQEVILRCVPISNHLYFYWYRQILGQKVEFLVSFYNNEISEKSEIFDDQFSVERPDGSNFTLKIRSTKLEDSAMYFCASTGEVYNSPLHFGNGTRLTVT.

For the CDR3, the DNA is TGTGCCAGCAGTTCCACCAGGACAGGGGGAGATCAGCCCCAGCATTTT. Residues: CASSSTRTGGDQPQHF. The chain couples TRBV27 to TRBJ1-5, with 10 bases fitting TRBD1. The V gene's germline CDR1 is MNHEY and CDR2 SMNVEV (reference sequence). V lost 4 bases, J lost 5 bases, and 8 bases stayed unmatched. The CDR3 covers 16 residues.

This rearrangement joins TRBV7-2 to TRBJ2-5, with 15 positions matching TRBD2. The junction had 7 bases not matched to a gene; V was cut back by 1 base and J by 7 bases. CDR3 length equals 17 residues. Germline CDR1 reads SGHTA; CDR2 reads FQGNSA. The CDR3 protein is CASSLGTSGGVVGTQYF. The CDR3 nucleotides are TGTGCCAGCAGCTTAGGGACTAGCGGGGGGGTGGTGGGGACCCAGTACTTC.

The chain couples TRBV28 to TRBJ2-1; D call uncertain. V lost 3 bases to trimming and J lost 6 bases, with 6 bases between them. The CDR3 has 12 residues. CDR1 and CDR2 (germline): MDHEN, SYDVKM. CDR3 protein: CASSLNPNEQFF. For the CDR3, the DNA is TGTGCCAGCAGTTTGAATCCCAATGAGCAGTTCTTC. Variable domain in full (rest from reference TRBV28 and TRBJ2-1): DVKVTQSSRYLVKRTGEKVFLECVQDMDHENMFWYRQDPGLGLRLIYFSYDVKMKEKGDIPEGYSVSREKKERFSLILESASTNQTSMYLCASSLNPNEQFFGPGTRLTVL.

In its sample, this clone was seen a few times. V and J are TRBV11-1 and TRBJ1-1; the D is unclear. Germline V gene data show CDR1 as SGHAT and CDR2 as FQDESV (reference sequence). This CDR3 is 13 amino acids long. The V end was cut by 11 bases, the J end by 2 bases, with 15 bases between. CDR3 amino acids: CASQWRANTEAFF. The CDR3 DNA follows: TGTGCCTCCCAATGGAGAGCAAACACTGAAGCTTTCTTT.

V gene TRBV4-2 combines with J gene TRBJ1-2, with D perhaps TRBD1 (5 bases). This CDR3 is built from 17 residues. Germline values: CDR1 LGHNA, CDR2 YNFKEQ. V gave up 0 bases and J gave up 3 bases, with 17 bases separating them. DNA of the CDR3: TGTGCCAGCAGCCAAGATTGGAGGGGTGGGTCCGACTATGGCTACACCTTC. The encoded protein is CASSQDWRGGSDYGYTF.

The CDR3 DNA is TGTGCCAGCAGCCAAGATCAGGACAGGGGTGCTGAAGCTTTCTTT. Translation: CASSQDQDRGAEAFF. This chain joins TRBV4-2 and TRBJ1-1; 9 bases agree with TRBD1. CDR1 LGHNA and CDR2 YNFKEQ come from the germline V gene. The V and J ends lost 0 bases and 6 bases, in that order; junction bases with no gene match: 5. The CDR3 covers 15 residues.

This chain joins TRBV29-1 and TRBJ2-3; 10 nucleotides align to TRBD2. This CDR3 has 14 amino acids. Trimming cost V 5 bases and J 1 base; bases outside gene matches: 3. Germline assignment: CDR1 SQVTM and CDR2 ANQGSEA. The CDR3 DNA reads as TGCAGCGTTTCCGGGACTAGCGGCACAGATACGCAGTATTTT. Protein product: CSVSGTSGTDTQYF.

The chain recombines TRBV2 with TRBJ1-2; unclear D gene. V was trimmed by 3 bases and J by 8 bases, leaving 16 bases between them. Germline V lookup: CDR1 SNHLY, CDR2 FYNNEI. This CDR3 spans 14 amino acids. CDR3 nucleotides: TGTGCCAGCAGTGAGCCGACGGGAGGAGAAGGCTACACCTTC. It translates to CASSEPTGGEGYTF.

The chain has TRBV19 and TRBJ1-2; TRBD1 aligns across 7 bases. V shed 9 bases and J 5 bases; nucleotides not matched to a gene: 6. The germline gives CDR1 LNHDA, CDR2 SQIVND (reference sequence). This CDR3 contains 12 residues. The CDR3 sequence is CASGQVRYGYTF. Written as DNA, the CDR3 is TGTGCCAGCGGACAGGTGCGGTATGGCTACACCTTC.

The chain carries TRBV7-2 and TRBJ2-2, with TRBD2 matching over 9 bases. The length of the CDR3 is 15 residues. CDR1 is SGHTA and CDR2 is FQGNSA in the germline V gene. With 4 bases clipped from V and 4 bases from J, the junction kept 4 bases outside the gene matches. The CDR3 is CASSSAGGITGELFF. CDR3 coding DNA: TGTGCCAGCAGCTCAGCGGGGGGTATCACCGGGGAGCTGTTTTTT.

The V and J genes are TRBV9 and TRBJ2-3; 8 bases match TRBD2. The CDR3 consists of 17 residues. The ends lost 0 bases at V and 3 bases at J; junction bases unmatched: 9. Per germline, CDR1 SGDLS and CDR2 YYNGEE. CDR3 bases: TGTGCCAGCAGCGTAGCCCTATCCGGGGGGGGAACAGATACGCAGTATTTT. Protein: CASSVALSGGGTDTQYF.

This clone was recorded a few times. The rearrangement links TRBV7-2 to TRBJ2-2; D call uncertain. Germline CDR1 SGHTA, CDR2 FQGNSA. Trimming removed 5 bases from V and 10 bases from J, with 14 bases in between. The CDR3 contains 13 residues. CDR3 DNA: TGTGCCAGCAGCCTAGGTTCAGGCGCGGAGCTGTTTTTT. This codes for CASSLGSGAELFF. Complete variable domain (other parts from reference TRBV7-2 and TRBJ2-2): GAGVSQSPSNKVTEKGKDVELRCDPISGHTALYWYRQSLGQGLEFLIYFQGNSAPDKSGLPSDRFSAERTGGSVSTLTIQRTQQEDSAVYLCASSLGSGAELFFGEGSRLTVL.

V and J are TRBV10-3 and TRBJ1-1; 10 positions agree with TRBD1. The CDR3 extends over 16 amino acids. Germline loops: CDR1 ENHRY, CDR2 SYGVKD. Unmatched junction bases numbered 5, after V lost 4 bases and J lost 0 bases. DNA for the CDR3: TGTGCCATCAGTGTCGGGACAGGGGCTTTGAACACTGAAGCTTTCTTT. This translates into CAISVGTGALNTEAFF.

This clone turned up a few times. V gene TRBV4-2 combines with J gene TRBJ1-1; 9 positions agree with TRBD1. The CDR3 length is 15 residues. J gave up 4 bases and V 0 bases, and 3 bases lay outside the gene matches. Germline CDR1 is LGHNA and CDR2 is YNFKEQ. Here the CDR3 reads CASSQDGGQGTEAFF. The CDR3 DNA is TGTGCCAGCAGCCAAGATGGGGGACAGGGCACTGAAGCTTTCTTT.

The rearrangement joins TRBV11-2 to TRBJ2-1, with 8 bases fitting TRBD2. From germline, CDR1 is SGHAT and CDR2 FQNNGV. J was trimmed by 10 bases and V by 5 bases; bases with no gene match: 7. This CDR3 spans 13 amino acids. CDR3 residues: CASSISGVGEQFF. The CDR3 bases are TGTGCCAGCAGCATTAGCGGGGTGGGGGAGCAGTTCTTC.

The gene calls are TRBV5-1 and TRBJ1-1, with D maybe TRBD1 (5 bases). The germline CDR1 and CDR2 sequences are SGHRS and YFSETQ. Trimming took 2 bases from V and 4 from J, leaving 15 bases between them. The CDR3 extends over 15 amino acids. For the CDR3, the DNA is TGCGCCAGCAGCTTTGGGGCCGGGAGGGGCACTGAAGCTTTCTTT. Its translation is CASSFGAGRGTEAFF.

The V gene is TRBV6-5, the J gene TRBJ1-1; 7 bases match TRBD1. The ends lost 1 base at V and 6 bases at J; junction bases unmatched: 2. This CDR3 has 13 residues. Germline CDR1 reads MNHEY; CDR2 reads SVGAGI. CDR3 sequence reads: CASSYYQGAEAFF. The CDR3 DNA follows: TGTGCCAGCAGTTACTATCAGGGGGCTGAAGCTTTCTTT.

For the CDR3, the DNA is TGTGCCAGCTCACCAGAACAGGGGAACTCACCCCTCCACTTT. This translates into CASSPEQGNSPLHF. V usage is TRBV18 and J usage is TRBJ1-6; 7 bases align to TRBD1. This CDR3 is 14 amino acids long. The V and J ends lost 2 bases and 10 bases, in that order; junction bases with no gene match: 5. Germline V lookup: CDR1 KGHSH, CDR2 LQKENI. The full variable domain, in which reference TRBV18 and TRBJ1-6 provide the parts outside the CDR3, is NAGVMQNPRHLVRRRGQEARLRCSPMKGHSHVYWYRQLPEEGLKFMVYLQKENIIDESGMPKERFSAEFPKEGPSILRIQQVVRGDSAAYFCASSPEQGNSPLHFGNGTRLTVT.

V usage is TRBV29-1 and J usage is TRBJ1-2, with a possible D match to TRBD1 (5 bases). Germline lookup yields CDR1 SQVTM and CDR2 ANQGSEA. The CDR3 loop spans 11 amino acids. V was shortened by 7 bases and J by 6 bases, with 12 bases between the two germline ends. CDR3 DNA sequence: TGCAGCGCCGGGACCTGGGATGGCTACACCTTC. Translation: CSAGTWDGYTF. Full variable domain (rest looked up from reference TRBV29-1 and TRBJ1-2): SAVISQKPSRDICQRGTSLTIQCQVDSQVTMMFWYRQQPGQSLTLIATANQGSEATYESGFVIDKFPISRPNLTFSTLTVSNMSPEDSSIYLCSAGTWDGYTFGSGTRLTVV.

CDR3 region: CASSQAGQQSSYNSPLHF. The CDR3 region has the DNA TGTGCCAGCAGCCAGGCGGGACAGCAGAGCTCCTATAATTCACCCCTCCACTTT. This chain connects TRBV4-2 to TRBJ1-6; 7 bases align to TRBD1. Germline assignment: CDR1 LGHNA and CDR2 YNFKEQ. V dropped 3 bases and J dropped 0; count of bases not matched to a gene: 8. The CDR3 contains 18 residues.

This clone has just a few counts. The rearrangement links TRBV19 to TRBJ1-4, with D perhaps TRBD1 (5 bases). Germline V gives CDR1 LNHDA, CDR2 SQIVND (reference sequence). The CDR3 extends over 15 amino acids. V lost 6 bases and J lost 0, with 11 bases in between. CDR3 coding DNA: TGTGCCAGTAGACTCGACAGAGCAACTAATGAAAAACTGTTTTTT. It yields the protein CASRLDRATNEKLFF. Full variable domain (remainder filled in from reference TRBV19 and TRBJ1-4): DGGITQSPKYLFRKEGQNVTLSCEQNLNHDAMYWYRQDPGQGLRLIYYSQIVNDFQKGDIAEGYSVSREKKESFPLTVTSAQKNPTAFYLCASRLDRATNEKLFFGSGTQLSVL.

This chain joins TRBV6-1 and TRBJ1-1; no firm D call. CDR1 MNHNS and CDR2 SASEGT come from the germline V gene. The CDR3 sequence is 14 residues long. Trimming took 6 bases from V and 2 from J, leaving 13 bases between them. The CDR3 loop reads CASRSNSVNTEAFF. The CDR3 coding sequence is TGTGCCAGCAGGTCAAACTCGGTCAACACTGAAGCTTTCTTT.

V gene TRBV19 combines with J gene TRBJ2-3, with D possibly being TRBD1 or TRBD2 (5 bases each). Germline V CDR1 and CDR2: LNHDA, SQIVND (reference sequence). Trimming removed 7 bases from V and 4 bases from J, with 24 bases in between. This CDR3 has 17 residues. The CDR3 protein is CASTTKTPGPRSDTQYF. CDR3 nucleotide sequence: TGTGCCAGTACAACGAAGACCCCGGGACCGAGGTCAGATACGCAGTATTTT.

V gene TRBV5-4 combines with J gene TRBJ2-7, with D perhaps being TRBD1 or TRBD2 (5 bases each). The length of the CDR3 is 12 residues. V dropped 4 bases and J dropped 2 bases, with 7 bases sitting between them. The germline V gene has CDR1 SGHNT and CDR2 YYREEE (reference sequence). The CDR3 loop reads CASSRGPYEQYF. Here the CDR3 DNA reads TGTGCCAGCAGCAGGGGACCCTACGAGCAGTACTTC.

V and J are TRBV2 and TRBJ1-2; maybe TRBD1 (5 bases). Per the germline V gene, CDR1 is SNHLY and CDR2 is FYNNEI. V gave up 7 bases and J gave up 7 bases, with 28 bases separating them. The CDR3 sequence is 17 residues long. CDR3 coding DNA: TGTGCCAGCACCGGGGCCGACCGCCGGGGATCCCCCCGTGGCTACACCTTC. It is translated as CASTGADRRGSPRGYTF.